A single sample gave rise to the 25 T cell receptor beta chains below, sequenced in a study of T cells in Graves' hyperthyroidism and ophthalmopathy (dated by TCRdb to the late 2010s). Library creation used multiplex PCR. TCRdb names Illumina HiSeq 2000 as the instrument used. The TCR beta CDR3 regions were amplified from the RNA transcripts. For the first round of RT-PCR on the TCR CDR3, the HTBI primer set was used together with the Qiagen OneStep RT-PCR kit. The public reads were reprocessed in TCRdb via fastp at Q25 and MiXCR, keeping in-frame beta chains. Identical CDR3 proteins give one entry, which carries the most common genes and DNA. Here the sample has 500,000 to 650,000 distinct CDR3 sequences; about a sixth occur a single time. Together, the top ten hold 15% to 20% of the sample. The sequencing input was blood. The receptors shown here come from a woman younger than 30 with Graves' ophthalmopathy.

This clonotype was seen ten or more times. The rearrangement links TRBV18 to TRBJ2-4; D tentatively reads TRBD1 or TRBD2 (6 bases each). This CDR3 comprises 15 residues. V lost 4 bases and J 6 bases, leaving 16 bases between the germline ends. Germline-derived CDR1 and CDR2 are KGHSH and LQKENI. This CDR3 is CASSQTGASGNIQYF. CDR3 DNA sequence: TGTGCCAGCTCACAAACGGGGGCTTCGGGAAACATTCAGTACTTC.

This clonotype occurred many times. The genes are TRBV27 and TRBJ1-1; D possibly corresponds to TRBD1 (5 bases). Germline assignment: CDR1 MNHEY and CDR2 SMNVEV (reference sequence). The CDR3 sequence is 14 residues long. Trimming shortened V by 7 bases and J by 0 bases, and 12 bases separated the two germline ends. The CDR3 protein is CASNPTGLNTEAFF. The CDR3 DNA is TGTGCCAGCAATCCAACAGGTTTGAACACTGAAGCTTTCTTT.

A note on this clonotype: At one end the junction does not follow the germline gene, possibly because of a read error. This rearrangement joins TRBV29-1 to TRBJ2-5, with D unresolved. CDR3 length equals 14 residues. Germline V lookup: CDR1 SQVTM, CDR2 ANQGSEA. CDR3 protein: CSATPFEDQETQYF. DNA of the CDR3: TGCAGCGCAACCCCCTTCGAGGACCAGGAGACCCAGTACTTC. Variable domain in full (rest from reference TRBV29-1 and TRBJ2-5): SAVISQKPSRDICQRGTSLTIQCQVDSQVTMMFWYRQQPGQSLTLIATANQGSEATYESGFVIDKFPISRPNLTFSTLTVSNMSPEDSSIYLCSATPFEDQETQYFGPGTRLLVL.

This clonotype was seen many times. The rearrangement joins TRBV6-8 to TRBJ2-4; possibly TRBD2 for D (6 bases). The CDR3 totals 20 residues. From germline, CDR1 is MNHGY and CDR2 SAAAGT. V was trimmed by 6 bases and J by 4 bases, leaving 31 bases between them. CDR3 in amino acids: CASRIRDKRRGDWGKNIQYF. The DNA for the CDR3 is TGTGCCAGCAGAATTCGCGACAAAAGGCGTGGGGACTGGGGGAAAAACATTCAGTACTTC.

The chain joins TRBV28 to TRBJ2-7, with TRBD2 identical over 7 bases. J lost 2 bases, V lost 3 bases, and 7 bases had no gene match. The CDR3 sequence is 15 residues long. Germline-derived CDR1 and CDR2 are MDHEN and SYDVKM. CDR3 residues: CASSFNAGRAYEQYF. The DNA of the CDR3 is TGTGCCAGCAGTTTTAACGCAGGGAGGGCCTACGAGCAGTACTTC.

Only one count was recorded for this clonotype. The V call is TRBV4-1, the J call TRBJ1-6, with D unclear. Looked up from germline, CDR1 is MGHRA and CDR2 is YSYEKL. V lost 2 bases and J lost 4, with 9 bases in between. CDR3 length: 15 amino acids. The CDR3 region is CASSQYEGYNSPLHF. For the CDR3, the DNA is TGCGCCAGCAGCCAATATGAGGGTTATAATTCACCCCTCCACTTT.

The sample holds many counts of this clonotype. The rearrangement links TRBV6-1 to TRBJ1-5; D is unclear. CDR3 length: 14 residues. Germline V lookup: CDR1 MNHNS, CDR2 SASEGT. The germline V and J ends were trimmed by 5 bases and 6 bases, with 14 bases remaining between them. This chain's CDR3 is CASSTVGRSQPQHF. The CDR3 DNA sequence: TGTGCCAGCAGTACCGTGGGGAGAAGTCAGCCCCAGCATTTT.

The chain uses TRBV6-2 or TRBV6-3 and TRBJ2-3; 7 nucleotides line up with TRBD2. Germline loops: CDR1 MNHEY, CDR2 SVGEGT. Trimming removed 5 bases from V and 2 bases from J; junction bases left unmatched: 10. The CDR3 contains 16 residues. The CDR3 coding sequence is TGTGCCAGCAGTGTCCTGGGGAGGGAGGACACAGATACGCAGTATTTT. Its translation is CASSVLGREDTDTQYF.

V gene TRBV5-1 combines with J gene TRBJ2-1, with D tentatively TRBD1 or TRBD2 (5 bases each). Between the trimmed V and J ends, which lost 3 bases and 10 bases, there was a span of 14 bases. Germline loops: CDR1 SGHRS, CDR2 YFSETQ. The CDR3 has 13 amino acids. The CDR3 region has the DNA TGCGCCAGCAGCTCTATCCCCGGGGCCGAGCAGTTCTTC. Protein: CASSSIPGAEQFF.

This clonotype has a count of ten or more. The chain couples TRBV2 to TRBJ1-5; D uncertain. V dropped 7 bases and J dropped 6 bases, with 13 bases sitting between them. Germline lookup yields CDR1 SNHLY and CDR2 FYNNEI. The CDR3 totals 13 residues. The CDR3: CASTEGGFQPQHF. The CDR3 DNA follows: TGTGCCAGCACCGAGGGAGGGTTTCAGCCCCAGCATTTT.

The sample holds one count of this clonotype. The J gene is TRBJ2-3, the V gene TRBV3-1; 7 nucleotides agree with TRBD2. Per germline, CDR1 LGHDT and CDR2 YNNKEL (reference sequence). Trimming cost V 0 bases and J 1 base; bases outside gene matches: 4. The length of the CDR3 is 16 residues. DNA of the CDR3: TGTGCCAGCAGCCAAGATAATCGGGGGGGCACAGATACGCAGTATTTT. Amino acid sequence: CASSQDNRGGTDTQYF.

This chain's CDR3 is CASSSAGPNQPQHF. DNA for the CDR3: TGTGCCAGCAGCTCGGCGGGTCCCAATCAGCCCCAGCATTTT. V gene TRBV5-6 combines with J gene TRBJ1-5; D is uncertain. The V gene's germline CDR1 is SGHDT and CDR2 YYEEEE. There are 14 residues in the CDR3. Trimming took 3 bases from V and 3 from J, leaving 10 bases between them.

The table lists this clonotype with many counts. This chain links TRBV20-1 with TRBJ2-1; no reliable D call. V lost 3 bases, J lost 2 bases, and 2 bases lay in between. CDR3 length equals 11 residues. Germline CDR1 is DFQATT and CDR2 is SNEGSKA (reference sequence). The CDR3, as DNA: TGCAGTGCTAGCCCCTACAATGAGCAGTTCTTC. This encodes CSASPYNEQFF.

The chain links TRBV20-1 to TRBJ1-2; the D gene is possibly TRBD1 (6 bases). In germline, CDR1 is DFQATT, CDR2 SNEGSKA (reference sequence). This CDR3 contains 15 residues. With 0 bases removed from V and 6 bases from J, the gap between germline ends came to 17 bases. The CDR3 is CSARDDRPRKDGYTF. The CDR3 DNA sequence: TGCAGTGCTAGAGATGACAGGCCGAGGAAGGATGGCTACACCTTC.

This clonotype was seen at least ten times. V usage is TRBV7-2 and J usage is TRBJ2-3; the match to TRBD2 covers 15 bases. Germline V gene lookup returns CDR1 SGHTA and CDR2 FQGNSA. This CDR3 is 17 amino acids long. Losses at the gene ends were 5 bases for V and 2 bases for J; bases not matched to a gene: 5. CDR3 sequence reads: CASSRGLAGGVTDTQYF. The CDR3 DNA is TGTGCCAGCAGCCGCGGACTAGCGGGAGGGGTCACAGATACGCAGTATTTT.

V and J are TRBV20-1 and TRBJ2-3; a possible D gene is TRBD1 (5 bases). The length of the CDR3 is 13 residues. The V gene lost 2 bases and the J gene lost 6 bases, with 12 bases spanning the gap. CDR1 and CDR2 from the germline V gene are DFQATT and SNEGSKA (reference sequence). CDR3 sequence: CSARRGAEDTQYF. The CDR3 region has the DNA TGCAGTGCTAGAAGGGGCGCAGAGGATACGCAGTATTTT.

This clonotype has more than one count but fewer than ten. The J gene is TRBJ1-2, the V gene TRBV20-1; D ambiguous. The CDR3 contains 14 residues. The germline gives CDR1 DFQATT, CDR2 SNEGSKA (reference sequence). V gave up 4 bases and J gave up 7 bases, with 19 bases separating them. The CDR3 spells CSANIGMRVGGYTF. DNA of the CDR3: TGCAGTGCTAACATTGGGATGAGGGTGGGTGGCTACACCTTC.

This clonotype was counted between two and nine times. This sequence joins TRBV30 and TRBJ1-6; the D gene is possibly TRBD1 (6 bases). V was clipped by 2 bases and J by 7 bases, with 15 bases between them. Germline lookup yields CDR1 GTSNPN and CDR2 SVGIG (reference sequence). This CDR3 spans 15 amino acids. Written as DNA, the CDR3 is TGTGCCTGGAGTACCGACAGGATTGAGAATTCACCCCTCCACTTT. Residues: CAWSTDRIENSPLHF.

The chain combines TRBV7-8 with TRBJ1-1; D is undetermined. V lost 5 bases and J 2 bases, leaving 12 bases between the germline ends. Germline CDR1 reads SGHVS; CDR2 reads FQNEAQ. The CDR3 spans 14 residues. CDR3 protein: CASSATGSNTEAFF. The CDR3 coding sequence is TGTGCCAGCAGCGCCACGGGGAGTAACACTGAAGCTTTCTTT. Full variable domain (rest looked up from reference TRBV7-8 and TRBJ1-1): GAGVSQSPRYKVAKRGQDVALRCDPISGHVSLFWYQQALGQGPEFLTYFQNEAQLDKSGLPSDRFFAERPEGSVSTLKIQRTQQEDSAVYLCASSATGSNTEAFFGQGTRLTVV.

This clonotype was observed at least ten times. This chain joins TRBV5-1 and TRBJ2-1; maybe TRBD1 (6 bases). V lost 4 bases and J lost 6, with 20 bases in between. The CDR3 sequence is 16 residues long. Germline loops: CDR1 SGHRS, CDR2 YFSETQ. CDR3: CASSAGQSYSGNEQFF. In nucleotides, the CDR3 is TGCGCCAGCAGCGCCGGACAGTCCTACTCCGGCAATGAGCAGTTCTTC.

Many counts were recorded for this clonotype. The chain recombines TRBV13 with TRBJ1-6, with TRBD1 as a possible D gene (5 bases). With 6 bases removed from V and 0 bases from J, the gap between germline ends came to 6 bases. CDR1 and CDR2 (germline): PRHDT, FYEKMQ (reference sequence). This CDR3 has 14 residues. This CDR3 is CASSDSSYNSPLHF. The CDR3 DNA is TGTGCCAGCAGTGACAGCTCCTATAATTCACCCCTCCACTTT.

The V call is TRBV7-2, the J call TRBJ1-5, with D unclear. Between the trimmed V and J ends, which lost 5 bases and 7 bases, there was a span of 12 bases. CDR3 length equals 13 residues. Germline CDR1 SGHTA, CDR2 FQGNSA. The CDR3 DNA reads as TGTGCCAGCAGCGGCCCTGATTACCAGCCCCAGCATTTT. Its translation: CASSGPDYQPQHF.

A remark on this clonotype: This may arise from a read error, as a much more abundant clone is one base away. The gene calls are TRBV20-1 and TRBJ2-7; TRBD1 matches at 9 bases. With V trimmed by 6 bases and J by 7 bases, 13 bases remained unmatched. This CDR3 is built from 14 residues. Germline V gene lookup returns CDR1 DFQATT and CDR2 SNEGSKA (reference sequence). CDR3 DNA: TGCAGTGCGGACCGGGACAGGGAGTGGAATGAGCAGTACTTC. Protein product: CSADRDREWNEQYF.

V is TRBV5-6 and J is TRBJ2-1, with 7 bases aligning to TRBD1. V lost 4 bases and J lost 4; bases outside the gene matches: 11. CDR3 length equals 16 residues. CDR1 and CDR2 from the germline V gene are SGHDT and YYEEEE. Here the CDR3 reads CASSPITGTAYNEQFF. The CDR3 coding sequence is TGTGCCAGCAGCCCGATAACCGGGACAGCTTACAATGAGCAGTTCTTC.

This clonotype was recorded a few times. The V and J genes are TRBV5-1 and TRBJ1-6; a weak D match, TRBD1 (6 bases). Trimming pared 0 bases from V and 8 bases from J, leaving 12 bases between. Germline CDR1 is SGHRS and CDR2 is YFSETQ. This CDR3 has 15 amino acids. The CDR3 nucleotides read TGCGCCAGCAGCTTGGAGGGAGGGGGGGATTCACCCCTCCACTTT. It translates to CASSLEGGGDSPLHF.